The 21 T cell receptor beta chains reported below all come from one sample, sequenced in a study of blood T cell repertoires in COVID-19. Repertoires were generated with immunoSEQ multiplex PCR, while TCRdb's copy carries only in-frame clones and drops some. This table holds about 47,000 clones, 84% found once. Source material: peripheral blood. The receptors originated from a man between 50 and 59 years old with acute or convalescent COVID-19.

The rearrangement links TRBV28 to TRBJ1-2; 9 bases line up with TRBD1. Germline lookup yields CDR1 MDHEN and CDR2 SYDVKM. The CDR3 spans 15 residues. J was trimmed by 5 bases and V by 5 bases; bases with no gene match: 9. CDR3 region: CASSPRDRVGYGYTF. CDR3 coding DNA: TGTGCCAGCAGTCCACGGGACAGGGTGGGGTATGGCTACACCTTC.

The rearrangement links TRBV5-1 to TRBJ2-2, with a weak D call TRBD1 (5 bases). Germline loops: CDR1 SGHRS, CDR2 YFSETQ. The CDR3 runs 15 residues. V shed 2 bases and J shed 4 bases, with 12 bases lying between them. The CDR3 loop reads CASSLVQGLTGELFF. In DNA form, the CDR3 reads TGCGCCAGCAGCTTAGTCCAGGGCCTCACCGGGGAGCTGTTTTTT.

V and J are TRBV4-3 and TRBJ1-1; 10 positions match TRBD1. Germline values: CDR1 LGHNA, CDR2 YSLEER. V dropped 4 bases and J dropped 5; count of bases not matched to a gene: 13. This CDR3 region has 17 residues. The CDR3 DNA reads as TGCGCCAGCAGCCGAGACAGGGGGCGAGGGTTGGGTACTGAAGCTTTCTTT. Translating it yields CASSRDRGRGLGTEAFF.

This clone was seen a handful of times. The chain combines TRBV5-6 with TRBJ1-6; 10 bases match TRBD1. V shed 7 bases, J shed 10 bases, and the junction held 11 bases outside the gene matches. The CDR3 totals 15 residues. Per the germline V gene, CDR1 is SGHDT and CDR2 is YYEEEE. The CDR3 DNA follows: TGTGCCAGCTCCCGAAGCTTGACAGGGGGCTCACCCCTCCACTTT. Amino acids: CASSRSLTGGSPLHF.

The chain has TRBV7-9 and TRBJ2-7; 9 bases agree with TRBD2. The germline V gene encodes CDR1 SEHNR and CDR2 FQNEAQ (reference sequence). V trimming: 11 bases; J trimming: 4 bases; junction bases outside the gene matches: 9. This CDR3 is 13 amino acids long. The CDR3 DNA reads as TGTGCCCTCAGAGTGCTAGCGGGGTACGAGCAGTACTTC. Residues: CALRVLAGYEQYF.

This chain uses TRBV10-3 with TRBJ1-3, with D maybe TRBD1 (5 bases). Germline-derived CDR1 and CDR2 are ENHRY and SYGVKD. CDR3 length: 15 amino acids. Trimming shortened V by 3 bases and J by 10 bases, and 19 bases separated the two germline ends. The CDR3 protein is CAISDPSGVVGTIYF. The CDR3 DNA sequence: TGTGCCATCAGTGACCCCTCGGGGGTCGTCGGAACCATATATTTT.

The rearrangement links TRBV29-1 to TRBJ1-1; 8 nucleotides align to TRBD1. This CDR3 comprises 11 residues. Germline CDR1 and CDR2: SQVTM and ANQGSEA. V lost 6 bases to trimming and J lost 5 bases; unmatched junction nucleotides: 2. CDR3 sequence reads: CSVTGGTEAFF. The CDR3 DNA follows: TGCAGCGTCACAGGGGGAACTGAAGCTTTCTTT.

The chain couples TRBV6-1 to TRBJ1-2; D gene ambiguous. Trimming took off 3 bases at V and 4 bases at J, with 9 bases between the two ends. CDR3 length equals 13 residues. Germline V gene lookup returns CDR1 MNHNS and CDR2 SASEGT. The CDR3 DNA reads TGTGCCAGCAGTGATGGTCAGGTCTATGGCTACACCTTC. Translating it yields CASSDGQVYGYTF.

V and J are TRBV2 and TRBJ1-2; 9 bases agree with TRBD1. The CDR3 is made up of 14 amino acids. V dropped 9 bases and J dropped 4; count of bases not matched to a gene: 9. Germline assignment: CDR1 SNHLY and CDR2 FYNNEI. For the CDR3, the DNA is TGTGCCAGAAAACAGGGGGCAGTTGGCTATGGCTACACCTTC. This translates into CARKQGAVGYGYTF.

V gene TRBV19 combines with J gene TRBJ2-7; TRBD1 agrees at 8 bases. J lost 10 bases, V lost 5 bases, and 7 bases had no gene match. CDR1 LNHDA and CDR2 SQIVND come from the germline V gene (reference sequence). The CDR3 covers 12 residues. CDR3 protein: CASSVTTGVQYF. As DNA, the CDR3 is TGTGCCAGTAGTGTAACGACAGGGGTCCAGTACTTC.

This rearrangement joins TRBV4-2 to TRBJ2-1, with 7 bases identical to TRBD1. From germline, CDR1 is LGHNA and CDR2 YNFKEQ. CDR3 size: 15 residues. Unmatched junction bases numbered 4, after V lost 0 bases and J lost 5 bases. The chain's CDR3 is CASSQDTGVHNEQFF. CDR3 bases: TGTGCCAGCAGCCAAGACACAGGGGTCCACAATGAGCAGTTCTTC.

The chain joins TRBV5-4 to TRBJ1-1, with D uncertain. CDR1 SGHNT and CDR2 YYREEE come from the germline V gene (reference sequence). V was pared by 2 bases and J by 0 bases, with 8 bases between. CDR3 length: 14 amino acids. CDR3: CASSLTDVNTEAFF. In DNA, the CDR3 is TGTGCCAGCAGCTTAACAGACGTGAACACTGAAGCTTTCTTT.

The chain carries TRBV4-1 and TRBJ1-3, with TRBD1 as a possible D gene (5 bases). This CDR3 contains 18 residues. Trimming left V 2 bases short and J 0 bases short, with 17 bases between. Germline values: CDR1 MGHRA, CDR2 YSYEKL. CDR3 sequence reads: CASSQLGLTGSSGNTIYF. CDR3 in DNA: TGCGCCAGCAGCCAATTGGGACTTACTGGAAGCTCTGGAAACACCATATATTTT.

CDR3 nucleotide sequence: TGTGCCATCAGTGAGCCAGCCCGCGGGCAAGGAAATTCACCCCTCCACTTT. Translating it yields CAISEPARGQGNSPLHF. The V gene is TRBV10-3, the J gene TRBJ1-6; D is ambiguous. Trimming took off 2 bases at V and 7 bases at J, with 18 bases between the two ends. CDR3 length: 17 residues. Per germline, CDR1 ENHRY and CDR2 SYGVKD.

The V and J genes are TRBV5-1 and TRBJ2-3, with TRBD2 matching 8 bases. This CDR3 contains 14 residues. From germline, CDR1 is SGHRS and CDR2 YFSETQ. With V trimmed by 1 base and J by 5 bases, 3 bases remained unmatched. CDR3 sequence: CASSLRGGVDTQYF. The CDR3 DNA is TGCGCCAGCAGCTTGCGGGGGGGCGTAGATACGCAGTATTTT.

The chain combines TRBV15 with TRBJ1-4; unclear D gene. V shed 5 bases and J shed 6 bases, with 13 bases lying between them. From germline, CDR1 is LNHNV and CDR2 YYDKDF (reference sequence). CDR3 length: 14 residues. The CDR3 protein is CATSPLGLDEKLFF. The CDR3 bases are TGTGCCACCAGCCCCCTCGGGTTGGATGAAAAACTGTTTTTT. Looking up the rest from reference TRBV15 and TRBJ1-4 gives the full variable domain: DAMVIQNPRYQVTQFGKPVTLSCSQTLNHNVMYWYQQKSSQAPKLLFHYYDKDFNNEADTPDNFQSRRPNTSFCFLDIRSPGLGDTAMYLCATSPLGLDEKLFFGSGTQLSVL.

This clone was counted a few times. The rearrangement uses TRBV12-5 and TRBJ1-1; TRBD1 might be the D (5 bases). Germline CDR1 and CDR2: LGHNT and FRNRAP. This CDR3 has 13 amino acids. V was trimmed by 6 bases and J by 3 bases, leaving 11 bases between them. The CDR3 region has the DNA TGTGCTAGTGGGCGGGGGGGATACACTGAAGCTTTCTTT. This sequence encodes CASGRGGYTEAFF.

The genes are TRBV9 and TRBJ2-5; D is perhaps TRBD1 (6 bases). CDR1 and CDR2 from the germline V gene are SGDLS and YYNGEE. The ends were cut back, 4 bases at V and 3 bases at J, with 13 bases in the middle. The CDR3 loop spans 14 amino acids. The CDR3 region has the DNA TGTGCCAGCAGCACCGGACAGAAAAAAGAGACCCAGTACTTC. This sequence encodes CASSTGQKKETQYF. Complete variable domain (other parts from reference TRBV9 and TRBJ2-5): DSGVTQTPKHLITATGQRVTLRCSPRSGDLSVYWYQQSLDQGLQFLIQYYNGEERAKGNILERFSAQQFPDLHSELNLSSLELGDSALYFCASSTGQKKETQYFGPGTRLLVL.

The CDR3 protein is CASSQGTGGVYEQYF. The CDR3 DNA reads TGCGCCAGCAGCCAAGGGACAGGGGGTGTTTACGAGCAGTACTTC. This chain uses TRBV4-3 with TRBJ2-7; 10 nucleotides align to TRBD1. V shed 1 base, J shed 4 bases, and the junction held 4 bases outside the gene matches. CDR1 and CDR2 from the germline V gene are LGHNA and YSLEER. This CDR3 comprises 15 residues.

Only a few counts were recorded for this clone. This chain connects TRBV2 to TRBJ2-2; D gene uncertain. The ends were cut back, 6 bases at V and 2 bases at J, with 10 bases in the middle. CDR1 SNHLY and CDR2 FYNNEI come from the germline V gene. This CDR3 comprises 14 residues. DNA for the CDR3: TGTGCCAGCAGGGCAGTTATTAACACCGGGGAGCTGTTTTTT. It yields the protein CASRAVINTGELFF.

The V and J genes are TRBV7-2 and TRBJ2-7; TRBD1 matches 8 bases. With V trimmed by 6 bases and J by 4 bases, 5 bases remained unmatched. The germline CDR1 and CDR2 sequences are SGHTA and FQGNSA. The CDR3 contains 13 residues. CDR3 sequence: CASSPQGGYEQYF. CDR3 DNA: TGTGCCAGCAGTCCACAGGGGGGATACGAGCAGTACTTC.